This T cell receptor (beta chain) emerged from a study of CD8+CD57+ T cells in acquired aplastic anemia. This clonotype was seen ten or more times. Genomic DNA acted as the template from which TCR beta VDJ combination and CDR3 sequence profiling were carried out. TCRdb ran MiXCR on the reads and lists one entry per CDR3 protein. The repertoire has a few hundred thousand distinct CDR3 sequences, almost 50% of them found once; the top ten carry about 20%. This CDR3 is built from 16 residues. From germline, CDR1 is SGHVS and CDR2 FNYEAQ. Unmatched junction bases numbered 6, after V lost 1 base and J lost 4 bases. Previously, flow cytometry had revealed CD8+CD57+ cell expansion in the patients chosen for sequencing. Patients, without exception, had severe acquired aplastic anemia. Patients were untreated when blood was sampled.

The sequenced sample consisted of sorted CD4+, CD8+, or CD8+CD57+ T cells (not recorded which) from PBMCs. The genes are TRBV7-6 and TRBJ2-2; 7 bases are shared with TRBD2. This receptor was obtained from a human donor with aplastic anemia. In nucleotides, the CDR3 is TGTGCCAGCAGCTTAGAGGGAGGGTTGGGCACCGGGGAGCTGTTTTTT. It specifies CASSLEGGLGTGELFF.